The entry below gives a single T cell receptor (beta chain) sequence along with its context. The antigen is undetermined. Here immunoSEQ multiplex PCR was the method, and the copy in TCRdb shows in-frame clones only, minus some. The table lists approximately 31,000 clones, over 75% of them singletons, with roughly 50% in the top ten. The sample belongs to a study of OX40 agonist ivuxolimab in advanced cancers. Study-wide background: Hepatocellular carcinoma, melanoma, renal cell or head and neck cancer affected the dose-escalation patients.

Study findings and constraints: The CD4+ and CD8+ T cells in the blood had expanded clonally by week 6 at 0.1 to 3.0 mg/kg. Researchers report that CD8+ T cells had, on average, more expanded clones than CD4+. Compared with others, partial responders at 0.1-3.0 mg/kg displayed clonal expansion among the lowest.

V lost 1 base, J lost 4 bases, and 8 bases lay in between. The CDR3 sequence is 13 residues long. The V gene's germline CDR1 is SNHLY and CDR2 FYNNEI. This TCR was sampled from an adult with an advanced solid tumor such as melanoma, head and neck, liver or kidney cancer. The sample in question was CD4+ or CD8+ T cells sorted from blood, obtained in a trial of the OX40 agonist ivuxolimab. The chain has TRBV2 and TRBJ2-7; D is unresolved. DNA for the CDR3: TGTGCCAGCAGTGAAGTAAGGAGTTACGAGCAGTACTTC. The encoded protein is CASSEVRSYEQYF. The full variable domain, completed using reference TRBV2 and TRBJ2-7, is EPEVTQTPSHQVTQMGQEVILRCVPISNHLYFYWYRQILGQKVEFLVSFYNNEISEKSEIFDDQFSVERPDGSNFTLKIRSTKLEDSAMYFCASSEVRSYEQYFGPGTRLTVT.